This passage covers 16 T cell receptor beta chains from one sample sequenced in a study of T cell responses to AZD1222 COVID-19 vaccine. Here immunoSEQ multiplex PCR was the method, and the copy in TCRdb shows in-frame clones only, minus some. The sample holds around 83,000 clones, around 90% seen once. This specimen was peripheral blood, taken on day 0 of AZD1222 vaccination. Receptor source: an adult in good health.

The chain recombines TRBV7-9 with TRBJ2-2, with D possibly TRBD1 on 5 matching bases. CDR1 is SEHNR, CDR2 FQNEAQ, per germline (reference sequence). The length of the CDR3 is 13 residues. V was clipped by 6 bases and J by 4 bases, with 9 bases between them. Written as DNA, the CDR3 is TGTGCCAGCAGGACCGACAGCACCGGGGAGCTGTTTTTT. Its translation is CASRTDSTGELFF.

V usage is TRBV28 and J usage is TRBJ2-1; 9 nucleotides agree with TRBD1. The CDR3 extends over 16 amino acids. V lost 6 bases and J lost 6; bases outside the gene matches: 12. CDR1 MDHEN and CDR2 SYDVKM come from the germline V gene. The CDR3 protein is CASSYNRGLPFNEQFF. For the CDR3, the DNA is TGTGCCAGCAGCTATAACAGGGGGCTCCCTTTCAATGAGCAGTTCTTC.

This rearrangement joins TRBV27 to TRBJ2-3; no reliable D call. Trimming left V 5 bases short and J 0 bases short, with 6 bases between. The CDR3 loop spans 13 amino acids. In germline, CDR1 is MNHEY, CDR2 SMNVEV (reference sequence). The CDR3 nucleotides are TGTGCCAGCAGTGGCCCTAGCACAGATACGCAGTATTTT. It is translated as CASSGPSTDTQYF.

This chain uses TRBV6-1 with TRBJ2-1; 9 nucleotides match TRBD2. The CDR3 is made up of 15 amino acids. Germline lookup yields CDR1 MNHNS and CDR2 SASEGT. V trimming: 3 bases; J trimming: 8 bases; junction bases outside the gene matches: 8. CDR3: CASSELAGGLDEQFF. The CDR3 region has the DNA TGTGCCAGCAGTGAGTTGGCGGGAGGGCTGGATGAGCAGTTCTTC.

This clone was detected once. The chain links TRBV28 to TRBJ2-7; D is ambiguous. CDR1 is MDHEN and CDR2 is SYDVKM in the germline V gene. Trimming stripped 8 bases from V and 6 bases from J, with 17 bases between. CDR3 length equals 13 residues. The CDR3 sequence: CASRFRFSGEQYF. The CDR3, as DNA: TGTGCCAGCCGGTTCCGATTTTCGGGCGAGCAGTACTTC. Supplemented by reference TRBV28 and TRBJ2-7, the full variable domain reads DVKVTQSSRYLVKRTGEKVFLECVQDMDHENMFWYRQDPGLGLRLIYFSYDVKMKEKGDIPEGYSVSREKKERFSLILESASTNQTSMYLCASRFRFSGEQYFGPGTRLTVT.

CDR3 in amino acids: CATSDFGISTDTQYF. The CDR3 DNA reads TGTGCCACCAGTGATTTCGGCATCAGCACAGATACGCAGTATTTT. This chain connects TRBV24-1 to TRBJ2-3; no definite D call. The CDR3 length is 15 residues. Germline lookup yields CDR1 KGHDR and CDR2 SFDVKD. Trimming shortened V by 1 base and J by 0 bases, and 7 bases separated the two germline ends.

The CDR3 nucleotides read TGTGCCACCAGTGCCTCCGGGGGTAGCGGGAGAATGGAGACCCAGTACTTC. It encodes CATSASGGSGRMETQYF. The rearrangement links TRBV24-1 to TRBJ2-5; TRBD2 agrees at 9 bases. V shed 5 bases and J 5 bases; nucleotides not matched to a gene: 14. This CDR3 has 17 amino acids. The germline CDR1 and CDR2 sequences are KGHDR and SFDVKD.

Turning to this clone: At the DNA level, this CDR3 is encoded by other sequences in the same sample as well. CDR3 region: CASSQEGGYTF. The CDR3 DNA follows: TGTGCCAGCAGCCAAGAGGGCGGCTACACCTTC. This chain links TRBV3-1 (or the pseudogene TRBV3-2) with TRBJ1-2; D ambiguous. Trimming cost V 0 bases and J 8 bases, with 4 bases left between them. Germline CDR1 reads LGHDT; CDR2 reads YNNKEL (reference sequence). The CDR3 totals 11 residues.

This clone was counted once. The chain couples TRBV3-1 (or the pseudogene TRBV3-2) to TRBJ1-3, with a weak D call TRBD1 (5 bases). The CDR3 runs to 15 residues. With 3 bases removed from V and 3 bases from J, the gap between germline ends came to 12 bases. Germline V gene data show CDR1 as LGHDT and CDR2 as YNNKEL (reference sequence). The CDR3 DNA reads TGTGCCAGCAGCCAGGGACTATCGGGTGGAAACACCATATATTTT. It translates to CASSQGLSGGNTIYF.

V and J are TRBV6-2 or TRBV6-3 and TRBJ2-5; either TRBD1 or TRBD2 may fit D (5 bases each). From germline, CDR1 is MNHEY and CDR2 SVGEGT. This CDR3 comprises 15 residues. Trimming left V 4 bases short and J 5 bases short, with 17 bases between. As DNA, the CDR3 is TGTGCCAGCAGTTCCTCAGGGCTCCGGAGGGAGACCCAGTACTTC. This sequence encodes CASSSSGLRRETQYF.

This sequence joins TRBV14 and TRBJ1-2; D is unresolved. Germline loops: CDR1 SGHDN, CDR2 FVKESK. The CDR3 consists of 13 residues. Trimming left V 3 bases short and J 2 bases short, with 7 bases between. CDR3 sequence (DNA): TGTGCCAGCAGCCACCGAGGGAACTATGGCTACACCTTC. Its protein is CASSHRGNYGYTF.

V gene TRBV6-5 combines with J gene TRBJ1-2; D ambiguous. This CDR3 has 15 amino acids. CDR1 is MNHEY and CDR2 is SVGAGI in the germline V gene. Between the trimmed V and J ends, which lost 2 bases and 0 bases, there was a span of 10 bases. This CDR3 reads CASSYRSGANYGYTF. DNA of the CDR3: TGTGCCAGCAGTTACAGGAGCGGGGCTAACTATGGCTACACCTTC.

The chain joins TRBV28 to TRBJ2-7; D is possibly TRBD2 (6 bases). Deletions cut 3 bases from V and 3 bases from J, with 15 bases between. Per the germline V gene, CDR1 is MDHEN and CDR2 is SYDVKM. The CDR3 runs to 15 residues. The CDR3 DNA is TGTGCCAGCAGTTTGGGGGGAAGGACTGGCTACGAGCAGTACTTC. As protein: CASSLGGRTGYEQYF.

The V gene is TRBV5-1, the J gene TRBJ2-2; D may be TRBD1 (6 bases). Trimming removed 3 bases at V and 0 bases at J, with 12 bases between. Germline V gives CDR1 SGHRS, CDR2 YFSETQ. The CDR3 has 16 residues. DNA of the CDR3: TGCGCCAGCAGCTCCTACAGGGAACCGAACACCGGGGAGCTGTTTTTT. Amino acid sequence: CASSSYREPNTGELFF.

The rearrangement uses TRBV5-4 and TRBJ2-7; TRBD2 matches at 10 bases. V lost 0 bases to trimming and J lost 6 bases; unmatched junction nucleotides: 3. Germline lookup yields CDR1 SGHNT and CDR2 YYREEE (reference sequence). The CDR3 has 14 amino acids. The DNA of the CDR3 is TGTGCCAGCAGCTTGGACGCTAGCGGGAGCGAGCAGTACTTC. Protein sequence: CASSLDASGSEQYF.

This clone was seen a single time. This rearrangement joins TRBV18 to TRBJ1-2; D is undetermined. The V gene lost 1 base and the J gene lost 1 base, with 7 bases spanning the gap. This CDR3 spans 14 amino acids. Germline CDR1 is KGHSH and CDR2 is LQKENI. In DNA, the CDR3 is TGTGCCAGCTCACCACTTCAGTATAACTATGGCTACACCTTC. Amino acid sequence: CASSPLQYNYGYTF.